This paragraph covers one TCR beta chain sequence. Its binding antigen is unknown. No base qualities exist here, and no much larger clone lies one base off it. At study entry, a tuberculin skin test and the QuantiFERON-TB GOLD In-Tube IGRA were used to screen adolescents for latent tuberculosis infection. Immunosequencing was performed on unsorted cryopreserved PBMC, with 95,000 to 100,000 T cells per clinical donor covered on average. Eleven high schools in the Worcester region of the Western Cape, South Africa, served as enrollment sites for adolescents aged 12 to 18 years. Around ten M. tuberculosis-infected and ten uninfected adolescents were selected with matching for age and sex. PBMC from adolescents were isolated by density centrifugation from freshly drawn heparinized blood and were then cryopreserved. The immunoSEQ multiplex PCR assay was used to generate TCR libraries, with TCR-beta and/or TCR-alpha/delta assays applied to each sample. The Illumina high-throughput platform was used to sequence the amplified TCR libraries. For the original study's pipeline: Clustering and dimensionality reduction were performed using pairwise TCRdist distances among GMM-specific receptors from ex vivo sorted or in vitro expanded T cells. The score assigned to each clinical repertoire was mean NN-distance, meaning the average TCRdist to the nearest 10% of tetramer-positive reference sequences. GEM TCR motif frequency was calculated as the fraction of unique TCRs that matched known GEM sequences by V/J usage and CDR3 length. Linear discriminant analysis with leave-one-out cross-validation, implemented in scikit-learn, was used to classify active tuberculosis. TCRdb took over this immuneACCESS table, retaining in-frame rearrangements with V and J assigned. Such tables are incomplete; in checked studies, under half of the missing clones stem from an unresolved V gene, and the remainder is unexplained. V and J calls and clone size follow that table, whereas D and trimming were derived from the DNA. This sample is represented by around 38,000 clones; 95% of them were singletons. The ten most abundant clones make up around 3.5% of the sample.

This sample stems from a study of T cells in tuberculosis (dated by TCRdb to 2017 to 2018). Study-wide context: To characterize T cells specific for the mycobacterial lipid antigen glucose monomycolate (GMM), the study used CD1B tetramers together with high-throughput TCR immunosequencing. With 10 to 11 people per group, a South African clinical cohort compared IGRA-negative adolescents, IGRA-positive adolescents with latent tuberculosis, and adults with active tuberculosis.

Results the study describes overall, beyond this receptor: Smaller mean NN-distances to GMM-specific TCRs were observed in active tuberculosis TCR-alpha repertoires than in IGRA-negative controls, suggesting clonal expansion of GMM-specific TCRs. An accuracy of under 90% (AUROC about 0.9) was reached by a classifier using the diverse GMM-specific repertoire, compared with more than 65% accuracy when GEM motif frequencies were used. Clinical samples were selected based on which cryopreserved specimens were available, and the active tuberculosis cases were adults whereas the controls were adolescents. The smaller NN-distances in active tuberculosis patients were driven in part by shorter CDR3-alpha lengths, while the difference seen for TCR-beta was not statistically significant.

Sequences SGDLS (CDR1) and YYNGEE (CDR2) are obtained from the germline V gene. Its CDR3 holds 16 amino acids, cysteine through phenylalanine. CDR3 DNA only is kept here, 48 bases in frame from base 1. V drops 3 bases and J drops 0 bases, leaving 13 bases in between. The receptor was isolated from a donor under 30 with latent tuberculosis or without tuberculosis infection. This chain joins TRBV9 to TRBJ1-3; no confident D gene assignment can be made. The specimen sequenced was PBMCs. Here the CDR3 is given as CASSGSFGISGNTIYF. The DNA is as follows: TGTGCCAGCAGCGGATCCTTCGGGATCTCTGGAAACACCATATATTTT.